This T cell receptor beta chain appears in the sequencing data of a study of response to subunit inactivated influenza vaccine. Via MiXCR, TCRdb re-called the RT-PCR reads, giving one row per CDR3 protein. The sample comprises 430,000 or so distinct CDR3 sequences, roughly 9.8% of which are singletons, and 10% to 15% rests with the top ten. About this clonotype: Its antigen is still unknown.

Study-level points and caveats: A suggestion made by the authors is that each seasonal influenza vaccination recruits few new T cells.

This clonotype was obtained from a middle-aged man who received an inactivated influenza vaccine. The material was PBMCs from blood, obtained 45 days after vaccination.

DNA of the CDR3: TGTGCAAGTCGCTTAATAACGGACACTCAGCCCCAGCATTTT. Its protein product is CASRLITDTQPQHF. This chain connects TRBV12-2 to TRBJ1-5. TRBV12-2 corresponds to a pseudogene. The CDR3 consists of 14 residues.